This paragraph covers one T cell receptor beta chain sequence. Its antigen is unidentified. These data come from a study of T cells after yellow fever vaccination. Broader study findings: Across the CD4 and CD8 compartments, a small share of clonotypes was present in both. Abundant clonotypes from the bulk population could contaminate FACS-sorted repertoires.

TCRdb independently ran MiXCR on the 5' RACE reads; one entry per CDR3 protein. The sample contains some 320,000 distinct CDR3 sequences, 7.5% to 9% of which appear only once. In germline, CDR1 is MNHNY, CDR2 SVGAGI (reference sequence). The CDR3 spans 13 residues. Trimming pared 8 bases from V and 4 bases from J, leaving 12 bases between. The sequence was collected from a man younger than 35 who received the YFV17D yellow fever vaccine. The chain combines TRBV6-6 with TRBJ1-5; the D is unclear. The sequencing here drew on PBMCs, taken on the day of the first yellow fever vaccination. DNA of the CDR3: TGTGCCAGCGTGGCACGGGGAAATCAGCCCCAGCATTTT. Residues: CASVARGNQPQHF.